The following is a T cell receptor beta chain sequence with its context. Its specificity is not known. The CDR3 has 12 residues. V gave up 5 bases and J gave up 3 bases, with 4 bases separating them. The germline CDR1 and CDR2 sequences are SGHTA and FQGTGA. The data were obtained in a study of Ad26.COV2.S vaccination and SARS-CoV-2 variants. Study results and caveats: Placebo recipients and vaccine recipients were similar in non-spike TCR breadth. Spike-specific TCR breadth in vaccine recipients exceeded that seen in placebo recipients. The TCR-based breadth and depth measures might underestimate overall T cell responses.

TCRdb's table, derived via immunoSEQ multiplex PCR, lists solely in-frame clones and lacks some. The table lists 180,000 or so clones, 87% of them singletons. The genes are TRBV7-3 and TRBJ2-2, with unresolved D. The sequence derives from a human donor who had recovered from COVID-19. Sample: peripheral blood, taken after recovery from COVID-19. CDR3 loop: CASSGYTGELFF. DNA of the CDR3: TGTGCCAGCAGCGGCTACACCGGGGAGCTGTTTTTT. The whole variable domain, remainder taken from reference TRBV7-3 and TRBJ2-2, is GAGVSQTPSNKVTEKGKYVELRCDPISGHTALYWYRQSLGQGPEFLIYFQGTGAADDSGLPNDRFFAVRPEGSVSTLKIQRTERGDSAVYLCASSGYTGELFFGEGSRLTVL.